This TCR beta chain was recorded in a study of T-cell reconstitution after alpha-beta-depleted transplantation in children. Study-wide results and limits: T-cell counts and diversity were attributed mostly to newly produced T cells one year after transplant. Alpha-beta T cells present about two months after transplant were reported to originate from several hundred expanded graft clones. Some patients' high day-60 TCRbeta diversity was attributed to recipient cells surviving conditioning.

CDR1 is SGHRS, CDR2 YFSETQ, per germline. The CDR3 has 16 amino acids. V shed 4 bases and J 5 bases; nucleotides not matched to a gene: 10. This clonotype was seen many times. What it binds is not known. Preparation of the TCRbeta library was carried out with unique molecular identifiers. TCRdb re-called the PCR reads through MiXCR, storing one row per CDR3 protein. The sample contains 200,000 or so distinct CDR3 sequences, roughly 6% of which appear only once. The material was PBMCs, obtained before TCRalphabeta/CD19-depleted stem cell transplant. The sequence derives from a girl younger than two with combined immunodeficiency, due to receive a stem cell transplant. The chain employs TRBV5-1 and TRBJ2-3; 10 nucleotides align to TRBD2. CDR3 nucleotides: TGCGCCAGCAGCCTCGGAAGCGGGGGGGCGGGAGATACGCAGTATTTT. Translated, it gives CASSLGSGGAGDTQYF.